This T cell receptor beta chain was identified in a study of regulatory T cells in long-lasting Graves disease. Sample time point: persistent/refractory GD, antithyroid drugs over 5 years with positive TRAb. Following extraction of RNA from PBMCs, that RNA was used to make the TCR library. Each patient gave approximately 9 milliliters of EDTA-anticoagulated peripheral blood. Investigators prepared the TCR beta libraries by applying iRepertoire HTBI primers and Arm-PCR of CDR3 regions. MiXCR, applied by TCRdb to the multiplex PCR reads, yields one record per CDR3 protein. Of about 290,000 distinct CDR3 sequences listed, roughly a fifth are singletons. The CDR3 is 15 residues long. Trimming took off 6 bases at V and 7 bases at J, with 18 bases between the two ends. The V gene's germline CDR1 is LNHDA and CDR2 SQIVND (reference sequence).

The gene calls are TRBV19 and TRBJ2-2, with D possibly being TRBD1 (5 bases). This sample comprised peripheral blood mononuclear cells (PBMCs), obtained when the disease was refractory, from a patient treated with antithyroid drugs. This TCR came from a female donor with Graves disease. The CDR3 region has the DNA TGTGCCAGTAGCATCGCTCAGACAGACAGCGGGGAGCTGTTTTTT. Protein sequence: CASSIAQTDSGELFF.